The sequence of this T cell receptor beta chain was determined in a study of blood T cell repertoires in COVID-19. Study summary: The study drew acute and convalescent COVID-19 samples from the United States, Italy and Spain.

Produced via immunoSEQ multiplex PCR; TCRdb's table is partial and in-frame only. This sample has 200,000 or so clones, with 65% to 90% found just once. The cohort comprised adults aged roughly 18 to 100 years residing in approximately 22 US areas. Clinical histories supplied by participants themselves formed the basis of cohort assignment. V lost 0 bases and J lost 8, with 16 bases in between. The CDR3 sequence is 15 residues long. Germline V gives CDR1 MNHEY, CDR2 SMNVEV (reference sequence). The material sequenced was PBMCs or T cells enriched from blood (not recorded which). The TCR comes from a woman in her thirties or forties with acute COVID-19. J is TRBJ1-2 and V is TRBV27; unclear D gene. This CDR3 is CASSLSVSFVGGYTF. The CDR3 bases are TGTGCCAGCAGTTTATCGGTCAGCTTTGTCGGGGGCTACACCTTC.